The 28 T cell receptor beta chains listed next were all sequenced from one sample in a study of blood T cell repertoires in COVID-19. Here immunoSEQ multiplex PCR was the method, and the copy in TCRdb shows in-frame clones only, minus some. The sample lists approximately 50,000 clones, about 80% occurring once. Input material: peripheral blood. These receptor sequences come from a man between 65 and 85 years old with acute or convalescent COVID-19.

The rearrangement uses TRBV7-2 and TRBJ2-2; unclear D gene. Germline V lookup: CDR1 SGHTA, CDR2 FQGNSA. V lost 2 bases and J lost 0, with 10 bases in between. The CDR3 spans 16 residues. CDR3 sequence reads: CASSLSPGANTGELFF. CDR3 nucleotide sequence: TGTGCCAGCAGCTTATCCCCCGGAGCGAACACCGGGGAGCTGTTTTTT.

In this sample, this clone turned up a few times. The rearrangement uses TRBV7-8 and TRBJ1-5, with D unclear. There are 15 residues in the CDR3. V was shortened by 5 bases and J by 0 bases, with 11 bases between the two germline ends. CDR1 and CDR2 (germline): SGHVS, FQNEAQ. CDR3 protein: CASSPREYSNQPQHF. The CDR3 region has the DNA TGTGCCAGCAGCCCCCGCGAGTATAGCAATCAGCCCCAGCATTTT.

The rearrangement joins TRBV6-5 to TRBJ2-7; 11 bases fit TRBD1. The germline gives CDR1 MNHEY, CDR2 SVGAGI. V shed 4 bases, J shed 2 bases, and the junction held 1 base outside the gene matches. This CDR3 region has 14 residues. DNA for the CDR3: TGTGCCAGCAGTTCGGGACAGGGGGCCTACGAGCAGTACTTC. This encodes CASSSGQGAYEQYF.

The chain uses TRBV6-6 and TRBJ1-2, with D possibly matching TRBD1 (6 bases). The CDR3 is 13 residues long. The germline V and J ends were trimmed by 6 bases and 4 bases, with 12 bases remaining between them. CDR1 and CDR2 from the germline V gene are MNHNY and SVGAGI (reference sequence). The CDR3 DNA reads TGTGCCAGCAGACTTCAGGGGAGCTATGGCTACACCTTC. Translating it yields CASRLQGSYGYTF.

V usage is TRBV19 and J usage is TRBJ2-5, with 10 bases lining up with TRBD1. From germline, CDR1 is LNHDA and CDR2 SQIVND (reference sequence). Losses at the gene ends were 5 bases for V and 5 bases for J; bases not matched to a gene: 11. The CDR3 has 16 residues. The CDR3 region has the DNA TGTGCCAGTAGTGCTACGCGACAGGGGGCTCGGGAGACCCAGTACTTC. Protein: CASSATRQGARETQYF.

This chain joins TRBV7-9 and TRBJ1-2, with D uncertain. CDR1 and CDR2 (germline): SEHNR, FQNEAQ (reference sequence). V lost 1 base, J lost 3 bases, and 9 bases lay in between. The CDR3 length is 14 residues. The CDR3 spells CASSLVVPDYGYTF. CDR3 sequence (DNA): TGTGCCAGCAGCTTAGTGGTGCCGGACTATGGCTACACCTTC. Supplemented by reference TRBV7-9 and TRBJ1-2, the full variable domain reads DTGVSQNPRHKITKRGQNVTFRCDPISEHNRLYWYRQTLGQGPEFLTYFQNEAQLEKSRLLSDRFSAERPKGSFSTLEIQRTEQGDSAMYLCASSLVVPDYGYTFGSGTRLTVV.

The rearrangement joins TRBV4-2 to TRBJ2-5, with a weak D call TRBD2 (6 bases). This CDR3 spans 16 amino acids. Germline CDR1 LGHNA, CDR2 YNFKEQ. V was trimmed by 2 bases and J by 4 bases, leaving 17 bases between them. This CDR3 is CASSQNAPGGTETQYF. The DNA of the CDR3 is TGTGCCAGCAGCCAAAATGCCCCCGGAGGGACAGAGACCCAGTACTTC.

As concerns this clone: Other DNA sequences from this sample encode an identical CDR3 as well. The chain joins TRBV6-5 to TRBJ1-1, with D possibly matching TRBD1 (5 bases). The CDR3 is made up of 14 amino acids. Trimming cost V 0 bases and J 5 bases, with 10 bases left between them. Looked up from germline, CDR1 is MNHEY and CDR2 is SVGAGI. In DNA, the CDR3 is TGTGCCAGCAGTTACTCGGTTCGGGGGACTGAAGCTTTCTTT. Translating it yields CASSYSVRGTEAFF.

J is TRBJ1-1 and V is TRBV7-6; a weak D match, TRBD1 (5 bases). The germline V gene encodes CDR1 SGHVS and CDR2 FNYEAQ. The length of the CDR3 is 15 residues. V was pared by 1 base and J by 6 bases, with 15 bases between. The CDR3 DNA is TGTGCCAGCAGCTTAGTCCAGGGAGGGAGAGCTGAAGCTTTCTTT. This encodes CASSLVQGGRAEAFF.

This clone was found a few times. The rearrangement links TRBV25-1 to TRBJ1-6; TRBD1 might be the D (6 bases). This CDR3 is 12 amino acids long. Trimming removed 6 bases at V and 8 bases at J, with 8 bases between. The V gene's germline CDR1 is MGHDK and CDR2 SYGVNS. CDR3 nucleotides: TGTGCCAGCAGGGACAGCGATTCACCCCTCCACTTT. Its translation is CASRDSDSPLHF.

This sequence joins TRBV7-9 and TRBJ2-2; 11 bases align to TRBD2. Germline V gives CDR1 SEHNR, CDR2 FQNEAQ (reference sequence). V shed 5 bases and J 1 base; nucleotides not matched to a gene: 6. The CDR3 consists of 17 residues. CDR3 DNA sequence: TGTGCCAGCAGCGGCCCTAGCGGGGGGCTGAACACCGGGGAGCTGTTTTTT. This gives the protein CASSGPSGGLNTGELFF.

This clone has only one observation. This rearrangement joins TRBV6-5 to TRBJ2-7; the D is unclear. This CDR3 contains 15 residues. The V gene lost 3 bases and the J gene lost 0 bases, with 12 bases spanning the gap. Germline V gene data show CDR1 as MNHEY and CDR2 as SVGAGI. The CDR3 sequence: CASSYSRESSYEQYF. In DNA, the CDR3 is TGTGCCAGCAGTTATTCACGCGAGAGCTCCTACGAGCAGTACTTC.

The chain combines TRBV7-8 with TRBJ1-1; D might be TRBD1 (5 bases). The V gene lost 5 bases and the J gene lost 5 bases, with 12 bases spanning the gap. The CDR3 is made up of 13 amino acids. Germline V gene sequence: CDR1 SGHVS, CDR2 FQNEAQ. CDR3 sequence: CASSQGLRTEAFF. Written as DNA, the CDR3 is TGTGCCAGCAGCCAGGGTTTAAGGACTGAAGCTTTCTTT.

CDR3 sequence reads: CASSVYRDRGSGANVLTF. Written as DNA, the CDR3 is TGTGCCAGCAGTGTCTACCGGGACAGGGGCTCTGGGGCCAACGTCCTGACTTTC. The V gene is TRBV6-1, the J gene TRBJ2-6; 10 bases align to TRBD1. The CDR3 spans 18 residues. With 4 bases clipped from V and 0 bases from J, the junction kept 6 bases outside the gene matches. Germline loops: CDR1 MNHNS, CDR2 SASEGT.

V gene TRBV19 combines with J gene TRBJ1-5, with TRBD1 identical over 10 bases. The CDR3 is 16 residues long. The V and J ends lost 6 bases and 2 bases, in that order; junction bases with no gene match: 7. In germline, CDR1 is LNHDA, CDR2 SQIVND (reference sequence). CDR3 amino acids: CASSPTGGWGNQPQHF. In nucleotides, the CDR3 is TGTGCCAGTAGCCCGACAGGGGGCTGGGGCAATCAGCCCCAGCATTTT.

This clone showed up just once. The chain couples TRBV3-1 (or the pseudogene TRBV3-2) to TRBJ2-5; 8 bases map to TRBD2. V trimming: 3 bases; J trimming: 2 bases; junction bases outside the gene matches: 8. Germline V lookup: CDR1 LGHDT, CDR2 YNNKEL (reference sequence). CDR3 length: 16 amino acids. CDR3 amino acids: CASSHPLAGYQETQYF. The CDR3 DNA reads TGTGCCAGCAGCCACCCTCTAGCGGGCTATCAAGAGACCCAGTACTTC.

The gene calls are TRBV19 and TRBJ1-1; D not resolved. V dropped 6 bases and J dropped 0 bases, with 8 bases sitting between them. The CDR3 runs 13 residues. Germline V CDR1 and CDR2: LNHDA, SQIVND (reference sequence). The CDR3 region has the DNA TGTGCCAGTAGCCCTTATATGAACACTGAAGCTTTCTTT. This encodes CASSPYMNTEAFF.

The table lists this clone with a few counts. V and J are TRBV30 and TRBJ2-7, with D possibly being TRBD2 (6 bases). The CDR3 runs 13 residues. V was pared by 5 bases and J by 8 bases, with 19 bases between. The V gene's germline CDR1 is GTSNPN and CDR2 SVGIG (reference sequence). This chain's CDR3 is CAWAGGTANKQYF. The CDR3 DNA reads TGTGCCTGGGCCGGAGGGACGGCTAACAAGCAGTACTTC.

The CDR3 DNA is TGCAGCGTTACTAAAACAGGGGATAGCGCAGATACGCAGTATTTT. Translating gives CSVTKTGDSADTQYF. This chain links TRBV29-1 with TRBJ2-3, with TRBD1 matching over 7 bases. CDR1 and CDR2 (germline): SQVTM, ANQGSEA. J gave up 4 bases and V 5 bases, and 12 bases lay outside the gene matches. This CDR3 is 15 amino acids long.

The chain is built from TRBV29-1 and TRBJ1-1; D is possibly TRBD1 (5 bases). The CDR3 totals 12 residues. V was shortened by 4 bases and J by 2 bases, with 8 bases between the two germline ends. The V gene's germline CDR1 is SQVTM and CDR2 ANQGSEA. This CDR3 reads CSVGQGNTEAFF. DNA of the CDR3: TGCAGCGTTGGGCAGGGTAACACTGAAGCTTTCTTT.

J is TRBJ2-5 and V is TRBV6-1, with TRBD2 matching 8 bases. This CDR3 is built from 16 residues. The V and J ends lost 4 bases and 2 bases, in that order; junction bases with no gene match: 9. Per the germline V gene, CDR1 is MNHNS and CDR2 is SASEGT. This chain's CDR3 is CASSAPPAGVQETQYF. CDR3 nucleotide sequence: TGTGCCAGCAGTGCACCTCCAGCGGGGGTACAAGAGACCCAGTACTTC.

The CDR3 region has the DNA TGTGCCAGCAGGTGGGCCGACAGGGGCCCAGATACGCAGTATTTT. Protein sequence: CASRWADRGPDTQYF. The chain links TRBV6-5 to TRBJ2-3, with TRBD1 matching 8 bases. This CDR3 region has 15 residues. CDR1 and CDR2 from the germline V gene are MNHEY and SVGAGI. Losses at the gene ends were 6 bases for V and 4 bases for J; bases not matched to a gene: 9.

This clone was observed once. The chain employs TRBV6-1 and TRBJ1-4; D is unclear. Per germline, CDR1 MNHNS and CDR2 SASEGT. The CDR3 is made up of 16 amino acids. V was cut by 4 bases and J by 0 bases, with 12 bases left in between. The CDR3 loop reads CASSVGRGATNEKLFF. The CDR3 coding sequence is TGTGCCAGCAGTGTTGGACGGGGAGCAACTAATGAAAAACTGTTTTTT.

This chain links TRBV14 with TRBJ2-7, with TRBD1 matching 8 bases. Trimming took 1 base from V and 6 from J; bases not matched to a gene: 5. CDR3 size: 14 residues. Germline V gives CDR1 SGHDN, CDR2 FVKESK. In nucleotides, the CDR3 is TGTGCCAGCAGCCAAGGGACAGGGTTCCGCGAGCAGTACTTC. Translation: CASSQGTGFREQYF.

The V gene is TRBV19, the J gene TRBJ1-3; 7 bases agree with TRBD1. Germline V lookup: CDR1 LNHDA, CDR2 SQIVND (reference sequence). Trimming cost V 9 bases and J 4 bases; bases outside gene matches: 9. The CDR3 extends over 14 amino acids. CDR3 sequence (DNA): TGTGCCAGCCTTTCCCCAGGGGGAGGAAACACCATATATTTT. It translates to CASLSPGGGNTIYF.

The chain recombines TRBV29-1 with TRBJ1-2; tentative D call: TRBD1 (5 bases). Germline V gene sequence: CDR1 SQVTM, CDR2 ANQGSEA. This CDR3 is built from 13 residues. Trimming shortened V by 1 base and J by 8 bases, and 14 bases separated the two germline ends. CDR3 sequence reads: CSVEGGPRWGYTF. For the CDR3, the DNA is TGCAGCGTTGAAGGGGGCCCCCGGTGGGGCTACACCTTC.

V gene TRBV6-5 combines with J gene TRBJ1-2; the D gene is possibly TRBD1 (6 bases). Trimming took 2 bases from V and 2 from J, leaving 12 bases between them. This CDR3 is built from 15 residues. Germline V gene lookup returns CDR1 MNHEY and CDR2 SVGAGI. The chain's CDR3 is CASSYGGIGNYGYTF. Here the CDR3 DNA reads TGTGCCAGCAGTTACGGGGGCATTGGGAACTATGGCTACACCTTC.

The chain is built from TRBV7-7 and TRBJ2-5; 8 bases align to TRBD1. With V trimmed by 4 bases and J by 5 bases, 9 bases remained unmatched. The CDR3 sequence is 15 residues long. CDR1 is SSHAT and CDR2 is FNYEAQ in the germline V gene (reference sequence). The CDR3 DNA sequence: TGTGCCAGCAGCTATAACGACAGGGGTGGGGAGACCCAGTACTTC. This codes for CASSYNDRGGETQYF.